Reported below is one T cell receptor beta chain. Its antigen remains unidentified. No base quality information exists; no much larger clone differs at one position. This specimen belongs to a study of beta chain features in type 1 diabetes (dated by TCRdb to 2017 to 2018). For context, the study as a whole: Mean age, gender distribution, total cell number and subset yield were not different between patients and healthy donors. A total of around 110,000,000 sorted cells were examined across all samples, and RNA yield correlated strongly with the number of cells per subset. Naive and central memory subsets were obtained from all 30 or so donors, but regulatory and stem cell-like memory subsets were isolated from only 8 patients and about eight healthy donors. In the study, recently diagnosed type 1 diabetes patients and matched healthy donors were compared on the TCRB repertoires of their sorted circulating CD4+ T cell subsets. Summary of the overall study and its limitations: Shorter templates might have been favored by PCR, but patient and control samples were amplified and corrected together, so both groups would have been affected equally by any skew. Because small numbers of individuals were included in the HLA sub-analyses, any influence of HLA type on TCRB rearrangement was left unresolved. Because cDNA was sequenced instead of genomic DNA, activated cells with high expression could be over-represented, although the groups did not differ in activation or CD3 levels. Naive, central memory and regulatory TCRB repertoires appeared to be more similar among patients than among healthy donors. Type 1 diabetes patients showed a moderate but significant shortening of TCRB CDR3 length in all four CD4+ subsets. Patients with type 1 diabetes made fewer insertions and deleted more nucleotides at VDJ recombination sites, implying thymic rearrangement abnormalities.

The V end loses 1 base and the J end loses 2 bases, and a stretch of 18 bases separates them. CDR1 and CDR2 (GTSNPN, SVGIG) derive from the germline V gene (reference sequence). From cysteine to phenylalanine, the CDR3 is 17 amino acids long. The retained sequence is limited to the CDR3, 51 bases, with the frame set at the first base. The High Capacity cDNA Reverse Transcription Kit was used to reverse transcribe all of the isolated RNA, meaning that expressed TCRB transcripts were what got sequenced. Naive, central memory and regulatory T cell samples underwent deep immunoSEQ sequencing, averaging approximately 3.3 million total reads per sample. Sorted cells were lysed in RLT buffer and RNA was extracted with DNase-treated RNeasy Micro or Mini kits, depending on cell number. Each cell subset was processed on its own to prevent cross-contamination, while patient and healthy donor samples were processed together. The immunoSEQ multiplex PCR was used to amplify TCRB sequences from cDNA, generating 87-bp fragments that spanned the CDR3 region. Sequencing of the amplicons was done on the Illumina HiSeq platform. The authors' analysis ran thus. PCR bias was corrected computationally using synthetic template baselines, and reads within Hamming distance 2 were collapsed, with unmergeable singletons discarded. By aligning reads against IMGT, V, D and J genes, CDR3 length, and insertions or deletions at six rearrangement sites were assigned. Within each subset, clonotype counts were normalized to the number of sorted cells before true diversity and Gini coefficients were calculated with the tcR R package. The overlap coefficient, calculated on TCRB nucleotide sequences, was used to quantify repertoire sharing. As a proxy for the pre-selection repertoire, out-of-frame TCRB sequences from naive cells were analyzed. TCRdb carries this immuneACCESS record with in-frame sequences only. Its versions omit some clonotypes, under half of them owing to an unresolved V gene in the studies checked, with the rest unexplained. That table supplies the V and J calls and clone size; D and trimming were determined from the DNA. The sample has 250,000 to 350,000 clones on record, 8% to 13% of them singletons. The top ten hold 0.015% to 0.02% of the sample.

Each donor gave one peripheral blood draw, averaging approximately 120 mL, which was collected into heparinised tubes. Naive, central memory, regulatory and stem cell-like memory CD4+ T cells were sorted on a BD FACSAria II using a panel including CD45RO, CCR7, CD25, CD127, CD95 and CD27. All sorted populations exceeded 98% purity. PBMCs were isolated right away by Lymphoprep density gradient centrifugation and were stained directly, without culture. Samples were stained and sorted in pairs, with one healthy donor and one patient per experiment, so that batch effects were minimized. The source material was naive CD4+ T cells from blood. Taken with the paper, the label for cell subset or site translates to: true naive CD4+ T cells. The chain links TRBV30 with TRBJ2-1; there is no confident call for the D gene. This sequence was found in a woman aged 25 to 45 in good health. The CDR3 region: CAWSAPHPQLAYNEQFF. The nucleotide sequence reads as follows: TGTGCCTGGAGTGCCCCCCATCCCCAGTTGGCCTACAATGAGCAGTTCTTC. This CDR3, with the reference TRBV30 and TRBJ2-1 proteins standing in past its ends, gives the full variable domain SQTIHQWPATLVQPVGSPLSLECTVEGTSNPNLYWYRQAAGRGLQLLFYSVGIGQISSEVPQNLSASRPQDRQFILSSKKLLLSDSGFYLCAWSAPHPQLAYNEQFFGPGTRLTVL.